A selection of T cell receptor beta chains follows, all from one sample in a study of cytomegalovirus exposure and HLA in healthy donors. The assay was immunoSEQ multiplex PCR, and TCRdb's table has in-frame clones only and misses some. Of about 190,000 clones detected, roughly 79% appear once; the ten largest clones hold 1.6%. Material: PBMCs. The receptors were sampled from a woman younger than 30 in good health and CMV-seronegative. Each CDR3 is given with its conserved first and last residue. A D gene is named only where the DNA matches it firmly. A row's size may be missing; if present it is once, few, many or a size class.

v_gene	d_gene	abundance	j_gene	CDR3aa	CDR3nt
TRBV5-4	-	-	TRBJ2-1	CASSPRGSSYNEQFF	TGTGCCAGCAGCCCGCGAGGGAGCTCCTACAATGAGCAGTTCTTC
TRBV10-1	TRBD2	-	TRBJ2-2	CASSEGREGTGELFF	TGCGCCAGCAGTGAGGGCAGGGAGGGCACCGGGGAGCTGTTTTTT
TRBV6-5	-	-	TRBJ2-7	CASSELTAYEQYF	TGTGCCAGCAGTGAACTAACGGCCTACGAGCAGTACTTC
TRBV4-1	-	-	TRBJ1-1	CASSRENRQNTEAFF	TGCGCCAGCAGCCGAGAGAACAGGCAGAACACTGAAGCTTTCTTT
TRBV5-6	TRBD2	-	TRBJ2-5	CASSALAGEETQYF	TGTGCCAGCAGCGCCCTAGCGGGGGAAGAGACCCAGTACTTC
TRBV5-1	TRBD2	once	TRBJ2-7	CASSLAGTSGVYEQYF	TGCGCCAGCAGCTTGGCCGGGACTAGCGGGGTCTACGAGCAGTACTTC
TRBV7-9	-	once	TRBJ1-2	CASSLEQAGGYTF	TGTGCCAGCAGCTTAGAACAGGCGGGAGGCTACACCTTC
TRBV7-9	-	-	TRBJ1-4	CSSRSFRTSNEKLFF	TGTTCCAGCAGATCGTTCAGGACTTCTAATGAAAAACTGTTTTTT
TRBV27	-	-	TRBJ2-3	CASSSGTISTDTQYF	TGTGCCAGCAGTTCTGGGACAATAAGCACAGATACGCAGTATTTT
TRBV6-6	-	-	TRBJ2-3	CASRTASDTQYF	TGTGCCAGCAGGACAGCCTCAGATACGCAGTATTTT
TRBV5-1	-	-	TRBJ1-6	CASTRDGGNSPLHF	TGCGCCAGTACCCGGGACGGGGGAAATTCACCCCTCCACTTT
TRBV11-2	TRBD2	-	TRBJ2-5	CASSAEAGGQETQYF	TGTGCCAGCAGCGCGGAAGCGGGAGGGCAGGAGACCCAGTACTTC
TRBV7-9	TRBD1	-	TRBJ2-1	CASSLTGGSFNEQFF	TGTGCCAGCAGCCTAACAGGGGGTAGCTTCAATGAGCAGTTCTTC
TRBV19	-	-	TRBJ2-2	CASIETGSFYAELFF	TGTGCCAGTATCGAGACAGGATCTTTTTATGCGGAGCTGTTTTTT
TRBV6-5	-	-	TRBJ1-4	CASSYAGTTNEKLFF	TGTGCCAGCAGTTACGCGGGTACAACTAATGAAAAACTGTTTTTT
TRBV19	TRBD1	once	TRBJ2-7	CASSIGTGTYEQYF	TGTGCCAGTAGTATAGGGACAGGCACCTACGAGCAGTACTTC
TRBV7-9	TRBD1	-	TRBJ2-7	CASSLSDRGLEGRNEQYF	TGTGCCAGCAGTCTCTCTGACAGGGGGCTTGAGGGGCGGAACGAGCAGTACTTC
TRBV2	-	-	TRBJ1-2	CASSEGLADHAADGYTF	TGTGCCAGCAGTGAGGGTTTGGCCGACCACGCGGCGGATGGCTACACCTTC
TRBV5-1	-	-	TRBJ2-6	CASSFTGISGANVLTF	TGCGCCAGCAGTTTTACAGGGATATCTGGGGCCAACGTCCTGACTTTC
TRBV13	-	-	TRBJ2-7	CASSLGPAPGLYEQYF	TGTGCCAGCAGCTTAGGCCCGGCGCCAGGCCTCTACGAGCAGTACTTC
TRBV9	TRBD1	few	TRBJ2-7	CASSPHGTGDEQYF	TGTGCCAGCAGCCCCCACGGGACAGGGGACGAGCAGTACTTC
TRBV19	-	-	TRBJ2-7	CASSPQPTGYEQYF	TGTGCCAGTAGCCCACAACCCACAGGGTACGAGCAGTACTTC
TRBV7-3	TRBD1	few	TRBJ1-2	CASSQSGTDGYTF	TGTGCCAGCAGCCAGTCCGGGACAGACGGCTACACCTTC
TRBV9	TRBD1	-	TRBJ2-1	CASSARKTGSASYNEQFF	TGTGCCAGCAGCGCCCGTAAGACAGGGTCCGCCTCCTACAATGAGCAGTTCTTC
TRBV29-1	TRBD2	-	TRBJ2-7	CSVLKLAGTNYEQYF	TGCAGCGTCCTGAAACTAGCGGGGACTAACTACGAGCAGTACTTC
TRBV4-1	-	-	TRBJ1-2	CASSHRPTGDGYTF	TGCGCCAGCAGCCACAGACCGACGGGGGATGGCTACACCTTC
TRBV9	-	-	TRBJ2-3	CASSVARGLDTQYF	TGTGCCAGCAGCGTAGCTCGAGGTCTAGATACGCAGTATTTT
TRBV11-2	TRBD2	-	TRBJ2-7	CASSSASGGATDEQYF	TGTGCCAGCAGCTCAGCTAGCGGGGGGGCAACGGACGAGCAGTACTTC
TRBV11-3	-	-	TRBJ1-6	CASSLDTGSPLHF	TGTGCCAGCAGCTTAGACACAGGGTCGCCCCTCCACTTT
TRBV19	-	-	TRBJ2-6	CASTPESGANVLTF	TGTGCCAGTACCCCCGAGTCTGGGGCCAACGTCCTGACTTTC
TRBV18	-	once	TRBJ2-7	CASSPPYASAYEQYF	TGTGCCAGCTCACCACCCTACGCGTCGGCCTACGAGCAGTACTTC
TRBV4-1	-	-	TRBJ1-1	CASSQDNPVNTEAFF	TGCGCCAGCAGCCAAGATAATCCGGTGAACACTGAAGCTTTCTTT
TRBV28	TRBD2	once	TRBJ2-2	CASTTGGANTGELFF	TGTGCCAGCACCACGGGGGGGGCGAACACCGGGGAGCTGTTTTTT
TRBV28	-	-	TRBJ1-1	CASRYLTGDRIEAFF	TGTGCCAGCAGGTACTTAACAGGCGACCGAATTGAAGCTTTCTTT
TRBV5-1	TRBD2	-	TRBJ2-3	CASSSRTSGDTDTQYF	TGCGCCAGCAGCTCCCGGACTAGCGGGGACACAGATACGCAGTATTTT
TRBV15	TRBD1	-	TRBJ2-3	CATSRSFAGTGFTDTQYF	TGTGCCACCAGCAGGTCCTTTGCCGGGACAGGTTTCACAGATACGCAGTATTTT
TRBV15	-	-	TRBJ2-6	CATREGASSGANVLTF	TGTGCCACCAGGGAGGGGGCCTCCTCAGGGGCCAACGTCCTGACTTTC
TRBV9	-	-	TRBJ2-1	CASSQYNEQFF	TGTGCCAGCAGTCAATACAATGAGCAGTTCTTC
TRBV28	-	-	TRBJ1-5	CASSLGVQPQHF	TGTGCCAGCAGCCTAGGGGTTCAGCCCCAGCATTTT
TRBV2	-	-	TRBJ1-6	CASSEGISSNSPLHF	TGTGCCAGCAGCGAAGGAATCTCTAGTAATTCACCCCTCCACTTT
TRBV4-2	-	-	TRBJ2-7	CASSQEGQGSEQYF	TGTGCCAGCAGCCAAGAGGGGCAGGGGAGCGAGCAGTACTTC
TRBV2	-	few	TRBJ1-5	CASSPERGYQPQHF	TGTGCCAGCAGTCCCGAACGCGGGTATCAGCCCCAGCATTTT
TRBV28	TRBD2	-	TRBJ2-7	CASSPAGGLSYEQYF	TGTGCCAGCAGCCCAGCGGGAGGTCTCTCCTACGAGCAGTACTTC
TRBV11-2	-	-	TRBJ2-1	CASSSLRVGGARYNEQFF	TGTGCCAGCAGCTCACTGAGAGTGGGGGGGGCGCGGTACAATGAGCAGTTCTTC
TRBV7-9	-	-	TRBJ1-1	CASSLGQNTEAFF	TGTGCCAGCAGCCTGGGACAGAACACTGAAGCTTTCTTT
TRBV19	TRBD2	many	TRBJ2-1	CASSITSGGTLGHEQFF	TGTGCCAGTAGTATAACTAGCGGGGGCACGCTGGGGCATGAGCAGTTCTTC
TRBV5-8	-	-	TRBJ2-7	CASSSGHPYEQYF	TGTGCCAGCAGCTCGGGACACCCCTACGAGCAGTACTTC
TRBV19	TRBD1	-	TRBJ1-2	CASSIGGQEGYGYTF	TGTGCCAGTAGTATAGGGGGACAGGAAGGCTATGGCTACACCTTC
TRBV5-6	-	few	TRBJ1-1	CASSLARSVWAFF	TGTGCCAGCAGCTTGGCCCGGTCCGTATGGGCTTTCTTT
TRBV10-3	TRBD1	-	TRBJ1-6	CAISESSSQGAQMNSPLHF	TGTGCCATCAGTGAGTCGTCTTCGCAGGGGGCGCAAATGAATTCACCCCTCCACTTT
TRBV18	TRBD1	few	TRBJ1-1	CASSQQGALDTEAFF	TGTGCCAGCTCACAACAGGGGGCGTTGGACACTGAAGCTTTCTTT
TRBV28	TRBD1	few	TRBJ1-4	CARGNQGARATNEKLFF	TGTGCCAGGGGAAATCAGGGGGCTAGGGCAACTAATGAAAAACTGTTTTTT
TRBV6-6	-	-	TRBJ2-4	CASSYSLSYGGNIQYF	TGTGCCAGCAGTTACTCGTTGTCTTACGGCGGGAACATTCAGTACTTC
TRBV4-3	TRBD2	few	TRBJ2-3	CASSQEAVAGGYTDTQYF	TGCGCCAGCAGCCAAGAAGCGGTAGCGGGAGGATACACAGATACGCAGTATTTT
TRBV15	TRBD1	-	TRBJ1-1	CATSRDRTGPYTEAFF	TGTGCCACCAGCAGAGATCGGACAGGGCCTTACACTGAAGCTTTCTTT